This T cell receptor (beta chain) was sequenced in a study of blood T cell repertoires in COVID-19. V was trimmed by 0 bases and J by 7 bases, leaving 10 bases between them. The CDR3 length is 14 residues. Germline CDR1 and CDR2: SGHRS and YFSETQ. The protocol was immunoSEQ multiplex PCR, while the TCRdb copy is restricted to in-frame clones and leaves out a portion. The sample has about 90,000 clones; about 90% are singletons. This chain connects TRBV5-1 to TRBJ2-2; D is uncertain. The sample taken for sequencing was peripheral blood. The sequence was obtained from a human donor with active COVID-19. The donor label of this sample is uncertain. CDR3 nucleotides: TGCGCCAGCAGCTTGGCGGTTGTTATCGGGGAGCTGTTTTTT. It translates to CASSLAVVIGELFF.